A single sample is the source of the 28 T cell receptor beta chains below, sequenced in a study of blood T cell repertoires in COVID-19. Method: immunoSEQ multiplex PCR; TCRdb's copy keeps in-frame clones and lacks some. The repertoire has tens of thousands of clones, roughly 80% of them found once; the top ten carry around 4.4%. The sequencing input was peripheral blood. Receptors were obtained from a woman aged 55-75 years with acute or convalescent COVID-19.

The rearrangement joins TRBV27 to TRBJ1-3; D not resolved. V was cut by 4 bases and J by 0 bases, with 7 bases left in between. Looked up from germline, CDR1 is MNHEY and CDR2 is SMNVEV (reference sequence). This CDR3 has 14 amino acids. The CDR3 is CASSSTLSGNTIYF. CDR3 DNA sequence: TGTGCCAGCAGTTCTACTCTCTCTGGAAACACCATATATTTT.

The chain is built from TRBV11-2 and TRBJ2-2; TRBD2 agrees at 11 bases. Germline loops: CDR1 SGHAT, CDR2 FQNNGV. After removal of 1 base from V and 4 bases from J, the junction contained 2 bases not matched to a gene. The CDR3 consists of 16 residues. The CDR3 sequence is CASSLALAGGTGELFF. CDR3 in DNA: TGTGCCAGCAGCTTAGCCCTAGCGGGGGGCACCGGGGAGCTGTTTTTT.

In nucleotides, the CDR3 is TGTGCCAGCAGCCAAGAAAGGGGCGTCTACGAGCAGTACTTC. This encodes CASSQERGVYEQYF. The chain recombines TRBV14 with TRBJ2-7; D might be TRBD1 (5 bases). From germline, CDR1 is SGHDN and CDR2 FVKESK. V lost 0 bases and J 3 bases, leaving 9 bases between the germline ends. The CDR3 has 14 residues.

The V gene is TRBV5-6, the J gene TRBJ1-6, with unresolved D. V lost 3 bases to trimming and J lost 9 bases, with 13 bases between them. Germline loops: CDR1 SGHDT, CDR2 YYEEEE. CDR3 length equals 14 residues. The DNA of the CDR3 is TGTGCCAGCAGCTCCCCTCCTACAGCTTCACCCCTCCACTTT. Translation gives CASSSPPTASPLHF.

The J gene is TRBJ2-1, the V gene TRBV5-4, with 8 bases identical to TRBD2. CDR3 size: 16 residues. Per germline, CDR1 SGHNT and CDR2 YYREEE (reference sequence). The ends lost 4 bases at V and 0 bases at J; junction bases unmatched: 6. The CDR3 loop reads CASSPSGGASYNEQFF. The CDR3 region has the DNA TGTGCCAGCAGCCCATCCGGGGGGGCCTCCTACAATGAGCAGTTCTTC. Full variable domain (remainder filled in from reference TRBV5-4 and TRBJ2-1): ETGVTQSPTHLIKTRGQQVTLRCSSQSGHNTVSWYQQALGQGPQFIFQYYREEENGRGNFPPRFSGLQFPNYSSELNVNALELDDSALYLCASSPSGGASYNEQFFGPGTRLTVL.

V is TRBV5-1 and J is TRBJ2-5, with TRBD2 identical over 9 bases. This CDR3 contains 17 residues. V shed 1 base and J 7 bases; nucleotides not matched to a gene: 14. Germline-derived CDR1 and CDR2 are SGHRS and YFSETQ. The CDR3 sequence: CASSLSPMIAGVRTQYF. CDR3 nucleotides: TGCGCCAGCAGCTTGTCCCCTATGATAGCGGGGGTAAGGACCCAGTACTTC.

The chain carries TRBV27 and TRBJ2-7; D might be TRBD2 (5 bases). V was shortened by 2 bases and J by 3 bases, with 14 bases between the two germline ends. This CDR3 is 15 amino acids long. CDR1 and CDR2 (germline): MNHEY, SMNVEV (reference sequence). CDR3 loop: CASSLRGPKFYEQYF. In DNA, the CDR3 is TGTGCCAGCAGTTTAAGAGGGCCCAAATTCTACGAGCAGTACTTC.

This sequence joins TRBV29-1 and TRBJ2-1; the match to TRBD1 covers 7 bases. Germline values: CDR1 SQVTM, CDR2 ANQGSEA. CDR3 size: 13 residues. Germline trimming cut 8 bases from V and 5 bases from J; bases unmatched to any gene: 9. CDR3 DNA: TGCAGCTCAGCCCAGGGGGTCAACAATGAGCAGTTCTTC. It encodes CSSAQGVNNEQFF.

The chain's CDR3 is CASSQDLTEQFF. Written as DNA, the CDR3 is TGTGCCAGCAGCCAAGATCTGACAGAGCAGTTCTTC. V is TRBV4-2 and J is TRBJ2-1; unclear D gene. Trimming stripped 0 bases from V and 10 bases from J, with 7 bases between. Germline V CDR1 and CDR2: LGHNA, YNFKEQ. The CDR3 has 12 amino acids.

CDR3 bases: TGCGCCAGCAGAGCCTTGGACAGGGAGGGAGAGACCCAGTACTTC. Its translation is CASRALDREGETQYF. The chain uses TRBV5-1 and TRBJ2-5; D perhaps matches TRBD1 (8 bases). The CDR3 runs 15 residues. Trimming cost V 5 bases and J 4 bases, with 18 bases left between them. The germline V gene has CDR1 SGHRS and CDR2 YFSETQ. The complete variable domain, with remaining parts taken from reference TRBV5-1 and TRBJ2-5, reads KAGVTQTPRYLIKTRGQQVTLSCSPISGHRSVSWYQQTPGQGLQFLFEYFSETQRNKGNFPGRFSGRQFSNSRSEMNVSTLELGDSALYLCASRALDREGETQYFGPGTRLLVL.

A few counts support this clone. The rearrangement uses TRBV5-1 and TRBJ1-6; no clear D gene. V dropped 1 base and J dropped 5 bases, with 7 bases sitting between them. CDR1 SGHRS and CDR2 YFSETQ come from the germline V gene. This CDR3 is 14 amino acids long. The CDR3 DNA reads TGCGCCAGCAGCTTGATGCGGCATAATTCACCCCTCCACTTT. Amino acid sequence: CASSLMRHNSPLHF. Drawing the rest from reference TRBV5-1 and TRBJ1-6, the complete variable domain is KAGVTQTPRYLIKTRGQQVTLSCSPISGHRSVSWYQQTPGQGLQFLFEYFSETQRNKGNFPGRFSGRQFSNSRSEMNVSTLELGDSALYLCASSLMRHNSPLHFGNGTRLTVT.

This chain joins TRBV19 and TRBJ1-6; 7 bases line up with TRBD1. V was pared by 3 bases and J by 2 bases, with 4 bases of the junction left unmatched. Germline loops: CDR1 LNHDA, CDR2 SQIVND (reference sequence). CDR3 length equals 16 residues. The CDR3 spells CASSMVQGAYNSPLHF. The CDR3 bases are TGTGCCAGTAGTATGGTGCAGGGGGCCTATAATTCACCCCTCCACTTT.

The genes are TRBV9 and TRBJ1-1, with D hard to call. With 4 bases removed from V and 0 bases from J, the gap between germline ends came to 7 bases. From germline, CDR1 is SGDLS and CDR2 YYNGEE. This CDR3 is built from 13 residues. The CDR3 sequence is CASSPRMNTEAFF. CDR3 coding DNA: TGTGCCAGCAGCCCTAGGATGAACACTGAAGCTTTCTTT.

This chain connects TRBV5-1 to TRBJ2-7, with D possibly TRBD1 on 6 matching bases. The germline V and J ends were trimmed by 3 bases and 4 bases, with 11 bases remaining between them. The CDR3 length is 13 residues. Germline CDR1 reads SGHRS; CDR2 reads YFSETQ. In DNA, the CDR3 is TGCGCCAGCAGCTCAACACAGGGTTACGAGCAGTACTTC. It codes for CASSSTQGYEQYF.

The chain links TRBV5-1 to TRBJ2-3; the match to TRBD2 covers 13 bases. CDR1 is SGHRS, CDR2 YFSETQ, per germline. The junction had 1 base not matched to a gene; V was cut back by 0 bases and J by 0 bases. This CDR3 has 17 residues. The CDR3 is CASSLGGLAGSTDTQYF. The CDR3 DNA follows: TGCGCCAGCAGCTTGGGGGGACTAGCGGGGAGCACAGATACGCAGTATTTT.

The chain joins TRBV7-2 to TRBJ1-2; D gene uncertain. The CDR3 length is 15 residues. CDR1 SGHTA and CDR2 FQGNSA come from the germline V gene. Trimming took 5 bases from V and 3 from J, leaving 16 bases between them. CDR3 nucleotide sequence: TGTGCCAGCAGCCCTCGTTGGGGAGGGCACTATGGCTACACCTTC. Residues: CASSPRWGGHYGYTF.

V and J are TRBV2 and TRBJ1-2, with 7 bases identical to TRBD1. Germline V gives CDR1 SNHLY, CDR2 FYNNEI. V lost 1 base, J lost 2 bases, and 10 bases stayed unmatched. The CDR3 totals 17 residues. The CDR3 nucleotides read TGTGCCAGCAGTGAAGGGGGAAGAAGACAGGGCAACTATGGCTACACCTTC. Translated: CASSEGGRRQGNYGYTF.

This clone was found once. The chain uses TRBV5-4 and TRBJ2-2; 7 positions agree with TRBD1. The CDR3 sequence is 15 residues long. The ends lost 0 bases at V and 8 bases at J; junction bases unmatched: 7. CDR1 is SGHNT and CDR2 is YYREEE in the germline V gene (reference sequence). In DNA form, the CDR3 reads TGTGCCAGCAGCTTGGAGGGGGCGCAGGGAGGGGAGCTGTTTTTT. Its protein is CASSLEGAQGGELFF.

The gene calls are TRBV19 and TRBJ1-1; D not certain. CDR1 is LNHDA and CDR2 is SQIVND in the germline V gene (reference sequence). V was clipped by 7 bases and J by 0 bases, with 9 bases between them. The CDR3 has 13 amino acids. CDR3 DNA sequence: TGTGCCAGTACCACAAGTATGAACACTGAAGCTTTCTTT. It yields the protein CASTTSMNTEAFF.

The chain combines TRBV6-5 with TRBJ1-5; D unclear. Per germline, CDR1 MNHEY and CDR2 SVGAGI. The CDR3 is 15 residues long. The ends were cut back, 0 bases at V and 1 base at J, with 7 bases in the middle. The CDR3 here is CASSYSSGSNQPQHF. For the CDR3, the DNA is TGTGCCAGCAGTTACTCATCGGGGAGCAATCAGCCCCAGCATTTT.

V gene TRBV5-1 combines with J gene TRBJ1-4; 10 nucleotides align to TRBD1. Germline V CDR1 and CDR2: SGHRS, YFSETQ. V gave up 3 bases and J gave up 9 bases; unmatched junction bases: 8. The CDR3 spans 15 residues. For the CDR3, the DNA is TGCGCCAGCAGCTCTACCGGACAGGGGGTAAAAAAACTGTTTTTT. Translating it yields CASSSTGQGVKKLFF.

The chain employs TRBV10-1 and TRBJ2-7, with a tentative D call TRBD1 (6 bases). V lost 3 bases, J lost 6 bases, and 12 bases lay in between. CDR3 size: 13 residues. Germline assignment: CDR1 WNHNN and CDR2 SYGVQD (reference sequence). For the CDR3, the DNA is TGCGCCAGCAGTGAAGTAATAGGGGGCGAGCAGTACTTC. Amino acid sequence: CASSEVIGGEQYF.

The genes are TRBV6-5 and TRBJ2-4; D is unresolved. This CDR3 is 15 amino acids long. The V end was cut by 6 bases, the J end by 0 bases, with 12 bases between. From germline, CDR1 is MNHEY and CDR2 SVGAGI. The CDR3 nucleotides read TGTGCCAGCAGCGACGGCGGAGTAGCCAAAAACATTCAGTACTTC. It codes for CASSDGGVAKNIQYF.

This sequence joins TRBV7-9 and TRBJ1-5; D is unclear. Trimming shortened V by 1 base and J by 0 bases, and 4 bases separated the two germline ends. The V gene's germline CDR1 is SEHNR and CDR2 FQNEAQ (reference sequence). The CDR3 length is 14 residues. The CDR3 protein is CASSLGYSNQPQHF. CDR3 bases: TGTGCCAGCAGCTTAGGCTATAGCAATCAGCCCCAGCATTTT.

This sequence joins TRBV2 and TRBJ1-2; 7 bases line up with TRBD1. The length of the CDR3 is 13 residues. The germline V gene encodes CDR1 SNHLY and CDR2 FYNNEI. J was trimmed by 8 bases and V by 3 bases; bases with no gene match: 6. CDR3 sequence: CASSDNRGRGYTF. Written as DNA, the CDR3 is TGTGCCAGCAGTGACAACAGGGGTCGGGGCTACACCTTC.

V gene TRBV5-1 combines with J gene TRBJ1-5; the match to TRBD1 covers 9 bases. This CDR3 contains 15 residues. With V trimmed by 4 bases and J by 6 bases, 8 bases remained unmatched. Germline-derived CDR1 and CDR2 are SGHRS and YFSETQ. The CDR3 loop is CASSRGDRELQPQHF. Here the CDR3 DNA reads TGCGCCAGCAGCCGAGGGGACAGGGAACTTCAGCCCCAGCATTTT.

The V and J genes are TRBV10-3 and TRBJ2-1, with TRBD1 matching over 9 bases. Germline CDR1 reads ENHRY; CDR2 reads SYGVKD. This CDR3 is built from 15 residues. J lost 9 bases, V lost 8 bases, and 14 bases had no gene match. The CDR3 nucleotides read TGTGCCATCGCATCCCGGGACAGGGAGAGTACTGAGCAGTTCTTC. Its protein is CAIASRDRESTEQFF.

V and J are TRBV19 and TRBJ2-1; 9 bases are shared with TRBD1. The trim removed 4 bases at V and 8 bases at J, leaving 3 bases unmatched. The CDR3 runs 13 residues. Looked up from germline, CDR1 is LNHDA and CDR2 is SQIVND (reference sequence). CDR3 sequence (DNA): TGTGCCAGTAGTACCACAGGGGGCGATGAGCAGTTCTTC. It codes for CASSTTGGDEQFF. The full variable domain, completed using reference TRBV19 and TRBJ2-1, is DGGITQSPKYLFRKEGQNVTLSCEQNLNHDAMYWYRQDPGQGLRLIYYSQIVNDFQKGDIAEGYSVSREKKESFPLTVTSAQKNPTAFYLCASSTTGGDEQFFGPGTRLTVL.